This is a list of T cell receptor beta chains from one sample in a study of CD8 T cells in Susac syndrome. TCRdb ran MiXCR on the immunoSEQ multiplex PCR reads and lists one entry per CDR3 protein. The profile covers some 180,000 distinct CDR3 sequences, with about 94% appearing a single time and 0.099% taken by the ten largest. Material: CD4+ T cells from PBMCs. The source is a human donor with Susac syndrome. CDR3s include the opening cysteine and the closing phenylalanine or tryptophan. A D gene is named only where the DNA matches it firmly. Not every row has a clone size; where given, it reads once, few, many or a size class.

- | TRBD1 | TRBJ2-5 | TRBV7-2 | CASNSIVAGGPETQYF | TGTGCCAGCAACTCGATTGTGGCAGGGGGCCCAGAGACCCAGTACTTC
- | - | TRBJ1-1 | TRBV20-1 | CSARDWANMGDTEAFF | TGCAGTGCTAGAGATTGGGCCAATATGGGGGACACTGAAGCTTTCTTT
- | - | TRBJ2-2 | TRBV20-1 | CSASGTSNTGELFF | TGCAGTGCTAGCGGGACTTCGAACACCGGGGAGCTGTTTTTT
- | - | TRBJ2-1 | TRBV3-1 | CASSQDQADNEQFF | TGTGCCAGCAGCCAAGACCAGGCCGACAATGAGCAGTTCTTC
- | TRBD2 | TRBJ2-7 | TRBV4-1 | CASSHRTSGGRSGEQYF | TGCGCCAGCAGCCACAGGACTAGCGGGGGGCGATCCGGCGAGCAGTACTTC
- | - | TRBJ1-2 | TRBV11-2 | CATPQGSGYTF | TGTGCCACCCCACAGGGAAGTGGCTACACCTTC
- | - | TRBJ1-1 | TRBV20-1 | CSATGTPMNTEAFF | TGCAGTGCTACGGGGACCCCCATGAACACTGAAGCTTTCTTT
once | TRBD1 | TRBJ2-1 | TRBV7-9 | CASSRLKGAGEQFF | TGTGCCAGCAGCCGTCTTAAGGGGGCGGGTGAGCAGTTCTTC
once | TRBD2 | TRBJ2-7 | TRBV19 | CASSISSGRFYEQYF | TGTGCCAGTAGTATTTCTAGCGGGAGATTCTACGAGCAGTACTTC
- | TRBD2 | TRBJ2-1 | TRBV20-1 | CSARKAGVPNEQFF | TGCAGTGCGAGGAAAGCGGGAGTGCCCAATGAGCAGTTCTTC
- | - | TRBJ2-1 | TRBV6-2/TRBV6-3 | CASSYSGVSYNEQFF | TGTGCCAGCAGTTACTCTGGGGTGTCCTACAATGAGCAGTTCTTC
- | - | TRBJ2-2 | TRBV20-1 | CSATESNTGELFF | TGCAGTGCTACAGAATCGAACACCGGGGAGCTGTTTTTT
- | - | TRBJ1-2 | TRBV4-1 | CASSHPRGTSGYTF | TGCGCCAGCAGCCACCCCCGGGGGACGAGTGGCTACACCTTC
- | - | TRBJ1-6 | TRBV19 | CASTTGYNSPLHF | TGTGCCAGTACAACGGGGTATAATTCACCCCTCCACTTT
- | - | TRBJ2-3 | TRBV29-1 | CSALRGSVTDTQYF | TGCAGCGCCCTGAGGGGGAGCGTCACAGATACGCAGTATTTT
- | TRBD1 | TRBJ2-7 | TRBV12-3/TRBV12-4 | CASTPTGTGVHEQYF | TGTGCCAGCACTCCAACCGGGACAGGGGTACACGAGCAGTACTTC
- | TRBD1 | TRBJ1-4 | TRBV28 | CASSFLTFPTGTNEKLFF | TGTGCCAGCAGTTTCCTTACCTTTCCGACAGGGACTAATGAAAAACTGTTTTTT
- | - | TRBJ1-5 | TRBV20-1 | CSASSGSYGNQPQHF | TGCAGTGCTAGTTCGGGTAGCTATGGCAATCAGCCCCAGCATTTT
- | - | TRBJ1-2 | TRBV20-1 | CSARDVGSYGYTF | TGCAGTGCTAGAGACGTAGGTAGCTATGGCTACACCTTC
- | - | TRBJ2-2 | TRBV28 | CASSLLIDTGELFF | TGTGCCAGCAGTTTACTCATTGACACCGGGGAGCTGTTTTTT